The present T cell receptor beta chain was sequenced within a study of blood T cell repertoires in COVID-19. Study at large: The United States, Italy and Spain supplied acute and convalescent COVID-19 samples.

With 1 base clipped from V and 10 bases from J, the junction kept 1 base outside the gene matches. In germline, CDR1 is LGHDT, CDR2 YNNKEL (reference sequence). The CDR3 sequence is 12 residues long. Measured with immunoSEQ multiplex PCR; TCRdb has only the in-frame clones, and not every one. This sample has about 190,000 clones, with roughly 80% found just once. J is TRBJ2-1 and V is TRBV3-1 (or the pseudogene TRBV3-2), with 7 bases aligning to TRBD1. Sequences were obtained from peripheral blood. This clonotype originated in a man aged 55 to 69 with active or convalescent COVID-19. The CDR3 is CASSQVRGEQFF. The CDR3 coding sequence is TGTGCCAGCAGCCAAGTCAGGGGGGAGCAGTTCTTC.